The sequence of this T cell receptor beta chain was determined in a study of blood T cell repertoires in COVID-19. Study-level background: COVID-19 samples from acute and convalescent phases originated in the United States, Italy and Spain. T cells, B-cell-depleted T cells, or PBMCs provided the cDNA or gDNA that served as material.

Methods used by the authors: Reference gene primer amplification yielded estimated nucleated cell counts. Using immunoSEQ multiplex PCR, the repertoire was profiled, and TCRdb retains in-frame clones only, with some absent. That table furnishes V, J and clone size, whereas the DNA furnished D and trimming. Among tens of thousands of clones listed, 72% were seen once. Looked up from germline, CDR1 is SGHVS and CDR2 is FQNEAQ. CDR3 length equals 15 residues. V was pared by 7 bases and J by 6 bases, with 8 bases of the junction left unmatched. The chain joins TRBV7-8 to TRBJ1-5, with TRBD1 identical over 11 bases. Sequencing input: peripheral blood. This sequence originates from an elderly woman with acute or convalescent COVID-19. As DNA, the CDR3 is TGTGCCAGCACCACGGACAGGGGGCAAGTTCAGCCCCAGCATTTT. Translating gives CASTTDRGQVQPQHF.